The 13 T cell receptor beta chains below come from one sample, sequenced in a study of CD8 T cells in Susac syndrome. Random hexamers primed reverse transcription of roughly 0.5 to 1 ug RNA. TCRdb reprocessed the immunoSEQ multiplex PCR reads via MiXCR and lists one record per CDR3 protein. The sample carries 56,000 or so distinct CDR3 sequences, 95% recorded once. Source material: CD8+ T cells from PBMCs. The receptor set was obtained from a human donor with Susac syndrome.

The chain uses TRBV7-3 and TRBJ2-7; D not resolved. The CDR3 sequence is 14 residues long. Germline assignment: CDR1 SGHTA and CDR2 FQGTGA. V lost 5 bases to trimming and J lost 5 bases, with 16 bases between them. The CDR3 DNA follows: TGTGCCAGCAGCCCCTGGACCGTACCCCACGAGCAGTACTTC. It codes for CASSPWTVPHEQYF.

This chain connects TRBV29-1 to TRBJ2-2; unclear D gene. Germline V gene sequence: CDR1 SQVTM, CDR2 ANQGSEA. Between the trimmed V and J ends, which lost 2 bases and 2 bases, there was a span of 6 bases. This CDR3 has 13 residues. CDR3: CSVERVNTGELFF. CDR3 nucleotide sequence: TGCAGCGTTGAAAGGGTAAACACCGGGGAGCTGTTTTTT.

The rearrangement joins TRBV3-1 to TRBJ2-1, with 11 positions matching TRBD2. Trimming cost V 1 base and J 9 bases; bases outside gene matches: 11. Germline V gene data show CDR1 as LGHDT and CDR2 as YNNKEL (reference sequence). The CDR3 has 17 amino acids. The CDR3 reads CASSQVGIAGGLGEQFF. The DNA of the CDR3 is TGTGCCAGCAGCCAAGTGGGAATAGCGGGGGGGCTCGGTGAGCAGTTCTTC.

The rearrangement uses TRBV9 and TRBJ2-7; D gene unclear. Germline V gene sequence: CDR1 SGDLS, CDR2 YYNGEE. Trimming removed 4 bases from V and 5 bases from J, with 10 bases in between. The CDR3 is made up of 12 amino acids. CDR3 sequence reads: CASSLGDDEQYF. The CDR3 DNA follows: TGTGCCAGCAGCCTAGGAGATGACGAGCAGTACTTC.

Written as DNA, the CDR3 is TGTGCCAGCAGTTACCGAACAGGGGGCGCACAGAACACTGAAGCTTTCTTT. Translated, it gives CASSYRTGGAQNTEAFF. The chain links TRBV6-5 to TRBJ1-1, with 9 bases aligning to TRBD1. Germline V gene lookup returns CDR1 MNHEY and CDR2 SVGAGI. This CDR3 is 17 amino acids long. V dropped 2 bases and J dropped 1; count of bases not matched to a gene: 8.

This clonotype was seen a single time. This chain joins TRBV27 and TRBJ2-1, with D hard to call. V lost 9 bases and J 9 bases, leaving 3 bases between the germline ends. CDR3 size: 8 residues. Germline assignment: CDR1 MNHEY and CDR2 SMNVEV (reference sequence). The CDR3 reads CASVEQFF. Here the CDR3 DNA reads TGTGCCAGTGTTGAGCAGTTCTTC.

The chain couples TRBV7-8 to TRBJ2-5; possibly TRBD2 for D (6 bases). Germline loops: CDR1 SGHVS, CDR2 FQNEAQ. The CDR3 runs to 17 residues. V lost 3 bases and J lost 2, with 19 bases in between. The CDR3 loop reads CASSFPRTGGSQETQYF. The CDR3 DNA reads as TGTGCCAGCAGCTTCCCCCGTACCGGGGGTTCTCAAGAGACCCAGTACTTC.

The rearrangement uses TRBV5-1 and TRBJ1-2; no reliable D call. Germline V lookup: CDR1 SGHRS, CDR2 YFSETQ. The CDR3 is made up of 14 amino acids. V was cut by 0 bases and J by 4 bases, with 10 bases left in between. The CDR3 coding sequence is TGCGCCAGCAGCTTGGAAGAGAAAGGCTATGGCTACACCTTC. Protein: CASSLEEKGYGYTF. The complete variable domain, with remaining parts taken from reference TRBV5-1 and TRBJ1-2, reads KAGVTQTPRYLIKTRGQQVTLSCSPISGHRSVSWYQQTPGQGLQFLFEYFSETQRNKGNFPGRFSGRQFSNSRSEMNVSTLELGDSALYLCASSLEEKGYGYTFGSGTRLTVV.

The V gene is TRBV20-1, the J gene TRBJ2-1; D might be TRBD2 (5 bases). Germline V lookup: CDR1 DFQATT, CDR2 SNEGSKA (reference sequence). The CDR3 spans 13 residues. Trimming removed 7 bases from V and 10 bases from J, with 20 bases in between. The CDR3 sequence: CSVPTDLTIEQFF. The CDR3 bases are TGCAGTGTCCCGACGGACTTGACAATCGAGCAGTTCTTC.

CDR3 region: CAWTTGTPSYEQYF. The CDR3 DNA is TGTGCCTGGACCACCGGGACACCCTCCTACGAGCAGTACTTC. V gene TRBV30 combines with J gene TRBJ2-7; maybe TRBD1 (6 bases). Per germline, CDR1 GTSNPN and CDR2 SVGIG (reference sequence). The CDR3 totals 14 residues. Trimming took off 4 bases at V and 0 bases at J, with 13 bases between the two ends.

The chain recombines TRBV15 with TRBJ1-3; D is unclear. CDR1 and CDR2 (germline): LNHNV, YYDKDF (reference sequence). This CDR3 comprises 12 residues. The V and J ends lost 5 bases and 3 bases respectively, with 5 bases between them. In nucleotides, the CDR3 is TGTGCCACCAGCCCGCTTGGAAACACCATATATTTT. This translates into CATSPLGNTIYF.

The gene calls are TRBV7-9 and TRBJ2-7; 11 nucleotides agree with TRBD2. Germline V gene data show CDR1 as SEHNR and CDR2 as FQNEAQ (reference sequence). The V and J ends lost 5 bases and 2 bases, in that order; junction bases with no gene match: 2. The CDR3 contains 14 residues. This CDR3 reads CASSAGLAAYEQYF. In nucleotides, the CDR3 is TGTGCCAGCAGCGCGGGACTAGCGGCCTACGAGCAGTACTTC.

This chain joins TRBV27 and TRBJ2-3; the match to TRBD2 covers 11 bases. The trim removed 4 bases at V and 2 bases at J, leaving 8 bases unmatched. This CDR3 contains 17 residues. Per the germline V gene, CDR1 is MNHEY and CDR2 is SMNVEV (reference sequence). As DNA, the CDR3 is TGTGCCAGCAGTTGGAGTTGGGGACTAGCGGTCACAGATACGCAGTATTTT. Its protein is CASSWSWGLAVTDTQYF.